This TCR beta chain stems from a study of long-term antiretroviral therapy in people with HIV. There are 15 residues in the CDR3. The V and J ends lost 6 bases and 7 bases respectively, with 19 bases between them. The germline V gene has CDR1 KGHSH and CDR2 LQKENI. It was version v3.0 of the immunoSEQ assay that was run at survey level. Sequenced by immunoSEQ multiplex PCR; TCRdb stores in-frame clones only, minus some. The repertoire holds tens of thousands of clones, approximately 80% seen once, with around 5.1% in the top ten. The rearrangement uses TRBV18 and TRBJ1-5, with D tentatively TRBD1 (6 bases). This sequence originates from a man in his fifties with HIV. The sequences come from unsorted PBMCs, collected 0.3 years after starting antiretroviral therapy. As DNA, the CDR3 is TGTGCCAGCTCGCTCTCTGCAGGGGAAGTCCAGCCCCAGCATTTT. This codes for CASSLSAGEVQPQHF.